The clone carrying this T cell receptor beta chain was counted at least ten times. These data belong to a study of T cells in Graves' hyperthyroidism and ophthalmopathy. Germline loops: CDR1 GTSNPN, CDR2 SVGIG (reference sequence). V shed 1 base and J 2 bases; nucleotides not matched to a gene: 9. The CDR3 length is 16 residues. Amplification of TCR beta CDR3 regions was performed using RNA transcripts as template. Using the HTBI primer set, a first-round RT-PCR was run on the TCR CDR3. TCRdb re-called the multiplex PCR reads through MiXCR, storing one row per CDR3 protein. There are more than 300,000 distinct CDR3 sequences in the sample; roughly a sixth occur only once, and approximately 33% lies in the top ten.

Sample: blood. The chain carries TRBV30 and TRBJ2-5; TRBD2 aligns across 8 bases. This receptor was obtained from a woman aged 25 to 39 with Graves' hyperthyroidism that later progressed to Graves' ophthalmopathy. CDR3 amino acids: CAWSALGLGVQETQYF. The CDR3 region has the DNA TGTGCCTGGAGTGCCCTGGGACTAGGGGTTCAAGAGACCCAGTACTTC. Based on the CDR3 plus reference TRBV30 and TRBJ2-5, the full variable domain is SQTIHQWPATLVQPVGSPLSLECTVEGTSNPNLYWYRQAAGRGLQLLFYSVGIGQISSEVPQNLSASRPQDRQFILSSKKLLLSDSGFYLCAWSALGLGVQETQYFGPGTRLLVL.